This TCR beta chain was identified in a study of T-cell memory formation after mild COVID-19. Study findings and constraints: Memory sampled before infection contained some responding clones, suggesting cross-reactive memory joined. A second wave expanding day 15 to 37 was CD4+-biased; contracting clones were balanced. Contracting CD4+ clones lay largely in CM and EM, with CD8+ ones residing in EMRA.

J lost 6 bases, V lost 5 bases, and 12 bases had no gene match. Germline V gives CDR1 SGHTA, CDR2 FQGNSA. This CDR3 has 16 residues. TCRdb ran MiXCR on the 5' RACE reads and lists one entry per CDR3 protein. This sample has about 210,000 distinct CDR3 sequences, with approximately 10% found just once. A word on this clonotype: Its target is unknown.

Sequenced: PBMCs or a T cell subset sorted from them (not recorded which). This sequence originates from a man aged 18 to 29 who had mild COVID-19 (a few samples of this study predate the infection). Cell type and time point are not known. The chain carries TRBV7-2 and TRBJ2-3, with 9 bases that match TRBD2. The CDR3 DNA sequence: TGTGCCAGCAGCCTCGCGGGGGGGCATGCGGGGGATACGCAGTATTTT. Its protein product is CASSLAGGHAGDTQYF.